This T cell receptor (beta chain) was profiled in a study of patients and donors after allogeneic stem cell transplantation. MiXCR, applied by TCRdb to the RT-PCR reads, yields one record per CDR3 protein. The sample has about a million distinct CDR3 sequences; approximately 18% are singletons. Germline V CDR1 and CDR2: SGHDT, YYEEEE. The CDR3 extends over 15 amino acids. V was clipped by 0 bases and J by 7 bases; unmatched bases: 6. The receptor was derived from a human donor who was either an allogeneic HSCT recipient or a stem cell or donor lymphocyte infusion donor (not recorded which). It is not recorded whose cells these are; they may come from a transplant donor. The sequenced sample consisted of blood, either unsorted or a sorted T cell fraction (not recorded which). The gene calls are TRBV5-6 and TRBJ1-3, with 8 positions matching TRBD1. The CDR3, as DNA: TGTGCCAGCAGCTTGGCCGGGACAGGCGGGAACACCATATATTTT. It encodes CASSLAGTGGNTIYF. The full variable domain, rest sourced from reference TRBV5-6 and TRBJ1-3, is DAGVTQSPTHLIKTRGQQVTLRCSPKSGHDTVSWYQQALGQGPQFIFQYYEEEERQRGNFPDRFSGHQFPNYSSELNVNALLLGDSALYLCASSLAGTGGNTIYFGEGSWLTVV.